The clone carrying this TCR beta chain is a singleton in its sample. V was clipped by 4 bases and J by 8 bases; unmatched bases: 10. From germline, CDR1 is MDHEN and CDR2 SYDVKM. The CDR3 consists of 15 residues. TCRdb re-analysed the 5' RACE reads in MiXCR, keeping a single row per CDR3 protein. The data show tens of thousands of distinct CDR3 sequences, with over 25% seen just once and 3.7% held by the top ten. The chain combines TRBV28 with TRBJ2-1; 8 nucleotides match TRBD1. Material: memory CD4+ T cells sorted from a lymph node. Subset described: memory CD4+ T cells, CD4+CD45RO+CD25-. The source is a female donor with breast cancer. CDR3 in amino acids: CASSSRQGASDEQFF. The CDR3 nucleotides are TGTGCCAGCAGTTCGAGGCAGGGGGCAAGCGATGAGCAGTTCTTC.